Each of the 21 T cell receptor beta chains below was sequenced from the same sample in a study of T cells in Graves' hyperthyroidism and ophthalmopathy. Amplified TCR beta CDR3 regions derived from RNA transcripts. HTBI primers were the set used in a first-round RT-PCR of the TCR CDR3. TCRdb reprocessed the multiplex PCR reads via MiXCR and lists one record per CDR3 protein. The sample lists nearly 750,000 distinct CDR3 sequences; roughly 32% were seen once. Material: blood. Source of these receptors: a woman aged 40 to 50 with Graves' hyperthyroidism.

This clonotype was counted many times. A junction end diverges from the germline sequence, so it may reflect a read error. This chain connects TRBV2 to TRBJ1-4; D remains ambiguous. The V gene's germline CDR1 is SNHLY and CDR2 FYNNEI. CDR3 size: 14 residues. CDR3 DNA: TGTGCCAGCAGTGTCGATGGCGGGTGGGAAAAACTGCTTTTT. Translated: CASSVDGGWEKLLF.

This clonotype was seen repeatedly, ten times or more. This chain connects TRBV10-3 to TRBJ2-7; 9 positions match TRBD2. The CDR3 totals 16 residues. J gave up 2 bases and V 2 bases, and 7 bases lay outside the gene matches. CDR1 and CDR2 from the germline V gene are ENHRY and SYGVKD. The DNA of the CDR3 is TGTGCCATCAGTGAGAGGGCTAGCGGGGCTGCCTACGAGCAGTACTTC. Translating it yields CAISERASGAAYEQYF.

This clonotype was observed at least ten times. The V and J genes are TRBV12-3 or TRBV12-4 and TRBJ1-1; 7 bases map to TRBD1. The CDR3 runs to 15 residues. V shed 2 bases, J shed 0 bases, and the junction held 3 bases outside the gene matches. The CDR3 is CASSLPGQLNTEAFF. The DNA of the CDR3 is TGTGCCAGCAGTTTACCGGGACAGCTGAACACTGAAGCTTTCTTT.

The chain combines TRBV14 with TRBJ2-7; the D gene is possibly TRBD2 (5 bases). With 0 bases removed from V and 2 bases from J, the gap between germline ends came to 20 bases. This CDR3 spans 18 amino acids. Germline CDR1 reads SGHDN; CDR2 reads FVKESK. The CDR3 DNA is TGTGCCAGCAGCCAAGAAGTACGCGGGCGGGCGCACCCCTACGAGCAGTACTTC. Its translation: CASSQEVRGRAHPYEQYF.

The chain joins TRBV19 to TRBJ1-1; TRBD1 is a possible D gene (6 bases). Trimming pared 7 bases from V and 0 bases from J, leaving 12 bases between. This CDR3 has 14 residues. Germline V lookup: CDR1 LNHDA, CDR2 SQIVND (reference sequence). The CDR3 region has the DNA TGTGCCAGTAACATGGGGGGCCTGAACACTGAAGCTTTCTTT. The encoded protein is CASNMGGLNTEAFF.

This clonotype was picked up a small number of times. The CDR3 DNA sequence: TGTGCCAGCAGTTACTCCAGGGGTACCACTAATGAAAAACTGTTTTTT. Protein: CASSYSRGTTNEKLFF. V is TRBV6-5 and J is TRBJ1-4; possible D gene TRBD1, 6 bases. Trimming cost V 0 bases and J 2 bases, with 10 bases left between them. Germline CDR1 is MNHEY and CDR2 is SVGAGI. CDR3 size: 16 residues.

This clonotype was detected only a few times. The CDR3 protein is CASSYPREGLSNTIYF. CDR3 bases: TGTGCCAGCAGTTACCCGAGGGAGGGACTGAGTAACACCATATATTTT. This sequence joins TRBV6-6 and TRBJ1-3; TRBD1 is a possible D gene (5 bases). CDR1 is MNHNY and CDR2 is SVGAGI in the germline V gene (reference sequence). Trimming cost V 2 bases and J 7 bases, with 18 bases left between them. The CDR3 covers 16 residues.

The gene calls are TRBV4-3 and TRBJ2-7; 9 nucleotides agree with TRBD2. V was clipped by 1 base and J by 4 bases; unmatched bases: 8. In germline, CDR1 is LGHNA, CDR2 YSLEER. The CDR3 is 16 residues long. For the CDR3, the DNA is TGCGCCAGCAGCCAAGGAGAAGTAGCGGGGGTTTACGAGCAGTACTTC. Amino acids: CASSQGEVAGVYEQYF.

At least ten counts were recorded for this clonotype. The V call is TRBV12-3 or TRBV12-4, the J call TRBJ1-2, with 9 bases lining up with TRBD1. This CDR3 has 13 residues. Germline trimming cut 4 bases from V and 8 bases from J; bases unmatched to any gene: 5. The CDR3 bases are TGTGCCAGCAGTTCCGGGACAGGGTTGGGCTACACCTTC. This codes for CASSSGTGLGYTF.

This clonotype has more than one count but fewer than ten. The rearrangement joins TRBV19 to TRBJ1-1, with 9 bases identical to TRBD1. Germline V gene sequence: CDR1 LNHDA, CDR2 SQIVND (reference sequence). V lost 5 bases, J lost 5 bases, and 12 bases stayed unmatched. CDR3 length: 16 amino acids. This CDR3 is CASSVGTGRFLTEAFF. Here the CDR3 DNA reads TGTGCCAGTAGTGTGGGGACAGGGCGCTTTCTGACTGAAGCTTTCTTT. The full variable domain, in which reference TRBV19 and TRBJ1-1 provide the parts outside the CDR3, is DGGITQSPKYLFRKEGQNVTLSCEQNLNHDAMYWYRQDPGQGLRLIYYSQIVNDFQKGDIAEGYSVSREKKESFPLTVTSAQKNPTAFYLCASSVGTGRFLTEAFFGQGTRLTVV.

This chain connects TRBV7-9 to TRBJ1-6; D not certain. The CDR3 length is 16 residues. The V and J ends lost 6 bases and 0 bases respectively, with 12 bases between them. Germline V gene lookup returns CDR1 SEHNR and CDR2 FQNEAQ (reference sequence). CDR3 loop: CASSDNPSSYNSPLHF. The CDR3 nucleotides are TGTGCCAGCAGTGACAACCCTAGCTCCTATAATTCACCCCTCCACTTT.

This chain links TRBV11-2 with TRBJ2-7; 10 bases line up with TRBD2. V shed 1 base, J shed 0 bases, and the junction held 3 bases outside the gene matches. Looked up from germline, CDR1 is SGHAT and CDR2 is FQNNGV. The CDR3 contains 16 residues. CDR3 in amino acids: CASSLAGTSASYEQYF. The CDR3 DNA sequence: TGTGCCAGCAGCTTAGCCGGGACTAGCGCCTCCTACGAGCAGTACTTC. The full variable domain, rest sourced from reference TRBV11-2 and TRBJ2-7, is EAGVAQSPRYKIIEKRQSVAFWCNPISGHATLYWYQQILGQGPKLLIQFQNNGVVDDSQLPKDRFSAERLKGVDSTLKIQPAKLEDSAVYLCASSLAGTSASYEQYFGPGTRLTVT.

The count of this clonotype is one. The V gene is TRBV28, the J gene TRBJ1-3, with D possibly matching TRBD1 (5 bases). Trimming pared 5 bases from V and 2 bases from J, leaving 10 bases between. There are 14 residues in the CDR3. Germline V CDR1 and CDR2: MDHEN, SYDVKM. This CDR3 is CASSRRDPGNTIYF. The CDR3 bases are TGTGCCAGCAGTCGTCGGGACCCTGGAAACACCATATATTTT. Full variable domain (remainder filled in from reference TRBV28 and TRBJ1-3): DVKVTQSSRYLVKRTGEKVFLECVQDMDHENMFWYRQDPGLGLRLIYFSYDVKMKEKGDIPEGYSVSREKKERFSLILESASTNQTSMYLCASSRRDPGNTIYFGEGSWLTVV.

There are many counts of this clonotype. The gene calls are TRBV10-3 and TRBJ2-2; D gene unclear. This CDR3 is built from 15 residues. V was clipped by 5 bases and J by 3 bases, with 13 bases between them. Germline V gene sequence: CDR1 ENHRY, CDR2 SYGVKD. The CDR3 nucleotides are TGTGCCATCAGTCCCCTGGATAGTCACACCGGGGAGCTGTTTTTT. Residues: CAISPLDSHTGELFF.

J is TRBJ1-1 and V is TRBV7-8; D might be TRBD1 (6 bases). There are 14 residues in the CDR3. CDR1 and CDR2 from the germline V gene are SGHVS and FQNEAQ. The V end lost 4 bases, the J end lost 6 bases, and 15 bases lay between the germline ends. CDR3 nucleotides: TGTGCCAGCAGCTCAGAGCAGGGGTTCCCTGAAGCTTTCTTT. The encoded protein is CASSSEQGFPEAFF.

This clonotype was counted a single time. The chain uses TRBV10-3 and TRBJ2-5, with D possibly TRBD2 on 5 matching bases. V lost 3 bases, J lost 2 bases, and 13 bases lay in between. The CDR3 is made up of 15 amino acids. CDR1 ENHRY and CDR2 SYGVKD come from the germline V gene. CDR3 in amino acids: CAISDRGPPQETQYF. The CDR3, as DNA: TGTGCCATCAGTGACCGGGGTCCCCCGCAAGAGACCCAGTACTTC.

This clonotype was observed a handful of times. One junction end disagrees with the germline gene, perhaps due to a read error. The CDR3 region is CASSRQGNAEAFF. The CDR3 region has the DNA TGTGCCAGCAGTCGACAGGGGAACGCTGAAGCTTTCTTT. The chain links TRBV2 to TRBJ1-1, with 8 bases lining up with TRBD1. CDR1 and CDR2 (germline): SNHLY, FYNNEI. This CDR3 has 13 amino acids.

Concerning this clonotype: Since a much larger clone is just one base distant, this may be a read error. The V and J genes are TRBV7-9 and TRBJ2-7; 13 nucleotides match TRBD2. This CDR3 has 15 residues. The germline CDR1 and CDR2 sequences are SEHNR and FQNEAQ (reference sequence). The CDR3 here is CASTRTSGGVYEQCF. For the CDR3, the DNA is TGTGCCAGTACCCGGACTAGCGGGGGTGTCTACGAGCAGTGCTTC.

This clonotype was observed once. Because it lacks the conserved phenylalanine or tryptophan at the end, this CDR3 is likely a read error. This chain uses TRBV7-9 with TRBJ1-4; tentatively, D is TRBD1 (6 bases). V lost 5 bases and J lost 8, with 24 bases in between. This CDR3 is 17 amino acids long. Germline V lookup: CDR1 SEHNR, CDR2 FQNEAQ (reference sequence). CDR3 bases: TGTGCCAGCAGCGATACCGGGACATTAGGAGGGATAGAAAAACTGTTTATT. It yields the protein CASSDTGTLGGIEKLFI.

The J gene is TRBJ2-7, the V gene TRBV12-3 or TRBV12-4; the D call may be TRBD1 or TRBD2 (5 bases each). The CDR3 spans 14 residues. The V end was cut by 5 bases, the J end by 3 bases, with 14 bases between. The CDR3 DNA sequence: TGTGCCAGCAGTCCATCATGGGACGGCTACGAGCAGTACTTC. Translated: CASSPSWDGYEQYF.

At least ten counts were recorded for this clonotype. The chain uses TRBV29-1 and TRBJ1-5; D is perhaps TRBD1 (5 bases). Germline-derived CDR1 and CDR2 are SQVTM and ANQGSEA. The CDR3 is made up of 14 amino acids. Trimming pared 4 bases from V and 7 bases from J, leaving 17 bases between. As DNA, the CDR3 is TGCAGCGTTGCGGAGGGGCGAGGAGACCAGCCCCAGCATTTT. Amino acids: CSVAEGRGDQPQHF.